This TCR beta chain was captured by sequencing in a study of T cell repertoires in cytomegalovirus infection. Study at large: Use of recently identified HLA-C-restricted and well-studied HLA-B-restricted CMV epitopes was part of the study. Indications of both CMV infection and matching HLA type were provided by public TCR beta signatures.

In TCRdb, the reads were re-called with MiXCR into one record per CDR3 protein. The sample lists some 920,000 distinct CDR3 sequences, around 31% occurring once. V lost 1 base to trimming and J lost 4 bases, with 16 bases between them. Germline CDR1 SQVTM, CDR2 ANQGSEA. The CDR3 contains 15 residues. Worth noting for this clonotype: Its antigen is unidentified.

The study, taken as a whole, reports: Adding up the frequency of public TCR beta families identified people who carried CMV plus the relevant HLA. CMV-specific TCR beta clonotypes restricted by HLA-C dominated the ex vivo response.

Here the sequenced sample was cultured CD8+ T cells from PBMCs, taken from culture after CMV antigen stimulation. This chain uses TRBV29-1 with TRBJ1-2; a possible D gene is TRBD1 (5 bases). The source is a human donor in good health (CMV status not recorded). Some clones in this sample may be carry-over from other donors' samples. CDR3 sequence (DNA): TGCAGCGTTGAAGGACCCTCGGGGGGTAGCTATGGCTACACCTTC. This gives the protein CSVEGPSGGSYGYTF.